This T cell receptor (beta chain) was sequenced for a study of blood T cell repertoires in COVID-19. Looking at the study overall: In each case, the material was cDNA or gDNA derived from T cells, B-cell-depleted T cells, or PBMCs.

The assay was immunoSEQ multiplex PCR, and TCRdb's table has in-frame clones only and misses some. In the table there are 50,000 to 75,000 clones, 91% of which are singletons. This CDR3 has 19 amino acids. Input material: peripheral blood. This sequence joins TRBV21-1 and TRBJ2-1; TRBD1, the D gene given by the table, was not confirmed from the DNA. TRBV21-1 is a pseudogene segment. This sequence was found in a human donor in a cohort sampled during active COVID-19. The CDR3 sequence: CASSKDGVSGTGGTNEQFF. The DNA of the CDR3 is TGTGCCAGCAGCAAAGATGGGGTATCCGGGACAGGGGGCACCAATGAGCAGTTCTTC.